This T cell receptor beta chain was sequenced during a study of blood T cell repertoires in COVID-19. Germline CDR1 and CDR2: SGHVS and FNYEAQ. After removal of 2 bases from V and 6 bases from J, the junction contained 1 base not matched to a gene. This CDR3 comprises 13 residues. Repertoires were generated with immunoSEQ multiplex PCR, while TCRdb's copy carries only in-frame clones and drops some. The table includes hundreds of thousands of clones, more than 90% detected once. Which cohort a participant joined came from the clinical history participants gave. This chain links TRBV7-6 with TRBJ2-1; 7 positions agree with TRBD1. This TCR was sampled from a man between 60 and 75 years old who had recovered from COVID-19. The material sequenced was PBMCs or T cells enriched from blood (not recorded which). CDR3 in amino acids: CASSLNRGNEQFF. CDR3 in DNA: TGTGCCAGCAGCTTAAACAGGGGCAATGAGCAGTTCTTC.